The 15 T cell receptor beta chains below all came from one sample that was sequenced in a study of blood T cells in healthy people across ages. PCR was performed a second time for about 7 to 12 cycles using a sample-barcoded 5' primer and a J-beta primer mix. TCRdb redid the calling of the 5' RACE reads with MiXCR, one entry per CDR3 protein. The profile shows 2 million or so distinct CDR3 sequences, around half of them singletons. Sequencing input: blood. These receptors originate from a middle-aged woman in good health.

The chain couples TRBV28 to TRBJ2-5, with 13 bases aligning to TRBD2. The J segment lost 0 bases and the V segment lost 9 bases, leaving 10 bases of the junction unmatched. The CDR3 spans 17 residues. Germline CDR1 MDHEN, CDR2 SYDVKM. The CDR3 DNA reads as TGTGCCAGTAAGGCCGGGACTAGCGGGGTTCACCAAGAGACCCAGTACTTC. Protein sequence: CASKAGTSGVHQETQYF.

This clonotype showed up just a few times. This rearrangement joins TRBV11-2 to TRBJ2-4; D may be TRBD1 (6 bases). The CDR3 sequence is 15 residues long. The V end was cut by 5 bases, the J end by 6 bases, with 17 bases between. Germline CDR1 and CDR2: SGHAT and FQNNGV. The CDR3 loop reads CASSVGTGNANIQYF. The CDR3 region has the DNA TGTGCCAGCAGCGTCGGTACAGGGAATGCAAACATTCAGTACTTC.

This clonotype appeared a few times. This chain joins TRBV6-2 or TRBV6-3 and TRBJ2-7, with unresolved D. Trimming cost V 10 bases and J 2 bases, with 12 bases left between them. Germline assignment: CDR1 MNHEY and CDR2 SVGEGT. This CDR3 spans 12 amino acids. The CDR3 loop reads CATTEEPYEQYF. The CDR3 DNA follows: TGTGCCACCACAGAGGAGCCCTACGAGCAGTACTTC.

This clonotype was picked up one time. A read error may account for a junction end that differs from germline. This chain connects TRBV7-2 to TRBJ1-2; the D gene is possibly TRBD1 (6 bases). Per germline, CDR1 SGHTA and CDR2 FQGNSA. The CDR3 covers 12 residues. CDR3 sequence (DNA): TGTGCCAACAGCTTAGGGGGGTATGGCTACACCTTC. This encodes CANSLGGYGYTF.

This clonotype was seen ten or more times. The V call is TRBV11-2, the J call TRBJ2-5, with 11 nucleotides matching TRBD2. CDR3 length equals 16 residues. Trimming at V came to 3 bases and at J to 2 bases, leaving 5 bases not matched to a gene. The germline CDR1 and CDR2 sequences are SGHAT and FQNNGV. The CDR3 loop reads CASSLSTSGGQETQYF. In DNA, the CDR3 is TGTGCCAGCAGCTTGTCCACTAGCGGGGGACAAGAGACCCAGTACTTC.

The V and J genes are TRBV7-2 and TRBJ1-5, with TRBD1 as a possible D gene (6 bases). This CDR3 spans 13 amino acids. V lost 11 bases and J 4 bases, leaving 15 bases between the germline ends. Germline CDR1 is SGHTA and CDR2 is FQGNSA. The DNA for the CDR3 is TGTGCCTCGACAGGAGGGACAAATCAGCCCCAGCATTTT. Translating it yields CASTGGTNQPQHF. Drawing the rest from reference TRBV7-2 and TRBJ1-5, the complete variable domain is GAGVSQSPSNKVTEKGKDVELRCDPISGHTALYWYRQSLGQGLEFLIYFQGNSAPDKSGLPSDRFSAERTGGSVSTLTIQRTQQEDSAVYLCASTGGTNQPQHFGDGTRLSIL.

The CDR3 region is CASSWDRVPSYEQYF. The CDR3 DNA follows: TGTGCCAGCAGCTGGGACAGGGTACCATCCTACGAGCAGTACTTC. This rearrangement joins TRBV6-6 to TRBJ2-7, with 9 bases matching TRBD1. With V trimmed by 6 bases and J by 1 base, 7 bases remained unmatched. Germline CDR1 MNHNY, CDR2 SVGAGI (reference sequence). This CDR3 is built from 15 residues.

The genes are TRBV11-2 and TRBJ2-5; D remains unclear. Germline V gene lookup returns CDR1 SGHAT and CDR2 FQNNGV. V gave up 5 bases and J gave up 5 bases, with 15 bases separating them. CDR3 size: 14 residues. In DNA form, the CDR3 reads TGTGCCAGCAGCCTCGGGCTAGGGATGGAGACCCAGTACTTC. It yields the protein CASSLGLGMETQYF.

The chain links TRBV11-1 to TRBJ1-1, with D maybe TRBD1 (5 bases). This CDR3 comprises 15 residues. Trimming took 2 bases from V and 0 from J, leaving 10 bases between them. Germline loops: CDR1 SGHAT, CDR2 FQDESV (reference sequence). As DNA, the CDR3 is TGTGCCAGCAGCTTATTTGGCAGGGTGAACACTGAAGCTTTCTTT. Protein product: CASSLFGRVNTEAFF.

This rearrangement joins TRBV30 to TRBJ1-2; no firm D call. CDR3 length: 13 residues. The V gene lost 4 bases and the J gene lost 4 bases, with 13 bases spanning the gap. CDR1 is GTSNPN, CDR2 SVGIG, per germline (reference sequence). This CDR3 is CAWTPADIYGYTF. The DNA for the CDR3 is TGTGCCTGGACCCCTGCGGATATCTATGGCTACACCTTC.

The V and J genes are TRBV10-3 and TRBJ2-5; 10 bases are shared with TRBD2. J was trimmed by 0 bases and V by 6 bases; bases with no gene match: 7. There are 16 residues in the CDR3. Germline-derived CDR1 and CDR2 are ENHRY and SYGVKD. The CDR3 here is CAISGIAGGNQETQYF. The CDR3 coding sequence is TGTGCCATCAGCGGAATAGCGGGGGGTAACCAAGAGACCCAGTACTTC.

The chain employs TRBV20-1 and TRBJ1-4; possible D gene TRBD1, 6 bases. This CDR3 spans 17 amino acids. V lost 1 base to trimming and J lost 3 bases, with 18 bases between them. Germline V gene lookup returns CDR1 DFQATT and CDR2 SNEGSKA (reference sequence). The CDR3 here is CSARVSDRTPPNEKLFF. In DNA form, the CDR3 reads TGCAGTGCTAGAGTTTCCGACAGGACCCCTCCTAATGAAAAACTGTTTTTT.

This clonotype was seen only a few times. The chain links TRBV5-1 to TRBJ2-5, with 9 bases identical to TRBD2. Germline V gene data show CDR1 as SGHRS and CDR2 as YFSETQ. The CDR3 is made up of 14 amino acids. The trim removed 3 bases at V and 5 bases at J, leaving 5 bases unmatched. CDR3 residues: CASSWGLAVETQYF. The CDR3 DNA sequence: TGCGCCAGCAGCTGGGGACTAGCCGTGGAGACCCAGTACTTC.

A few counts support this clonotype. The chain joins TRBV12-3 or TRBV12-4 to TRBJ1-4, with a weak D call TRBD1 (5 bases). Trimming pared 1 base from V and 10 bases from J, leaving 7 bases between. The CDR3 length is 12 residues. The chain's CDR3 is CASSLVGGKLFF. Here the CDR3 DNA reads TGTGCCAGCAGTTTAGTGGGGGGAAAACTGTTTTTT.

The V call is TRBV11-2, the J call TRBJ2-7, with D possibly TRBD1 on 5 matching bases. Trimming shortened V by 5 bases and J by 1 base, and 15 bases separated the two germline ends. CDR1 and CDR2 (germline): SGHAT, FQNNGV. CDR3 length equals 15 residues. CDR3: CASSLSQGWSYEQYF. In DNA form, the CDR3 reads TGTGCCAGCAGCCTGAGTCAGGGTTGGTCCTACGAGCAGTACTTC. Full variable domain (outside the CDR3, taken from reference TRBV11-2 and TRBJ2-7): EAGVAQSPRYKIIEKRQSVAFWCNPISGHATLYWYQQILGQGPKLLIQFQNNGVVDDSQLPKDRFSAERLKGVDSTLKIQPAKLEDSAVYLCASSLSQGWSYEQYFGPGTRLTVT.